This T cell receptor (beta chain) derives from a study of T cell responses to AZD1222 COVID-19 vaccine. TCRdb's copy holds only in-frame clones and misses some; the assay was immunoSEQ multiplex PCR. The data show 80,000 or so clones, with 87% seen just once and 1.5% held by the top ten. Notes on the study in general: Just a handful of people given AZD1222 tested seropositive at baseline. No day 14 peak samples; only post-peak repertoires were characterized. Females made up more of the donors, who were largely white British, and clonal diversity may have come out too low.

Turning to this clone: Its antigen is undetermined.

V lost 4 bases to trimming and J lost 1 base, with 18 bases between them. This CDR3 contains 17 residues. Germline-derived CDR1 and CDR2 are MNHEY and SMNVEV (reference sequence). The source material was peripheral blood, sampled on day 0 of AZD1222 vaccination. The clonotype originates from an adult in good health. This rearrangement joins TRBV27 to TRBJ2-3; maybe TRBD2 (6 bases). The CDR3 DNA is TGTGCCAGCAGTTCGGGACCGCTAGGGGAGGGCACAGATACGCAGTATTTT. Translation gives CASSSGPLGEGTDTQYF.